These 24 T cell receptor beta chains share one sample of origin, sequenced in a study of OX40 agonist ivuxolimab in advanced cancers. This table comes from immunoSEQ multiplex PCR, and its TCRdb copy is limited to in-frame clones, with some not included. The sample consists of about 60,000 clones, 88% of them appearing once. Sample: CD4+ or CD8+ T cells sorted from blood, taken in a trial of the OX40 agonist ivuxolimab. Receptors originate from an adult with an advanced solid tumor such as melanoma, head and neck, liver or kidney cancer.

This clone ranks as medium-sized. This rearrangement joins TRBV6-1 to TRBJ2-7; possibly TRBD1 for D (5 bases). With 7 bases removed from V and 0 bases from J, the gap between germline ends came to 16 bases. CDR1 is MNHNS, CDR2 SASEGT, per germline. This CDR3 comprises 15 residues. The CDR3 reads CASNPLGPASYEQYF. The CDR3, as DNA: TGTGCCAGCAACCCCCTGGGGCCTGCCTCCTACGAGCAGTACTTC.

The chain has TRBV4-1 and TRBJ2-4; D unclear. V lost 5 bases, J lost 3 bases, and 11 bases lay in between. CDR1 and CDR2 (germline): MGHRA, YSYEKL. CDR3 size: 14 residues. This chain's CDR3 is CASSDIKGKNIQYF. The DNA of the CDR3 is TGCGCCAGCAGCGATATAAAGGGCAAAAACATTCAGTACTTC.

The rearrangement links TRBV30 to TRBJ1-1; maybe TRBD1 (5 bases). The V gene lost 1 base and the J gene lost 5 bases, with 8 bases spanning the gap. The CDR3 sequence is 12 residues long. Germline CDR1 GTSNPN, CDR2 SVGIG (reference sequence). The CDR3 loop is CAWSAGGTEAFF. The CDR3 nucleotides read TGTGCCTGGAGTGCGGGGGGGACTGAAGCTTTCTTT.

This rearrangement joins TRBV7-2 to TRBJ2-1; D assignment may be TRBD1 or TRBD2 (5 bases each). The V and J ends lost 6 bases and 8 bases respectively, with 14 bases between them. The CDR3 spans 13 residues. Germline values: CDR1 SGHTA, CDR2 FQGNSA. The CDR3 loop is CASRRGQADEQFF. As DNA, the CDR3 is TGTGCCAGCAGACGGGGCCAGGCTGATGAGCAGTTCTTC.

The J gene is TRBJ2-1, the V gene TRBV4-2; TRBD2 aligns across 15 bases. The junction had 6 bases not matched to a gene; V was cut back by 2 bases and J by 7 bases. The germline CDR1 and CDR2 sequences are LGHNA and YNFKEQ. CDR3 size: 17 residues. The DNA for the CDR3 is TGTGCCAGCAGCCAATCACGGACTAGCGGGAGGGGTAATGAGCAGTTCTTC. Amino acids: CASSQSRTSGRGNEQFF.

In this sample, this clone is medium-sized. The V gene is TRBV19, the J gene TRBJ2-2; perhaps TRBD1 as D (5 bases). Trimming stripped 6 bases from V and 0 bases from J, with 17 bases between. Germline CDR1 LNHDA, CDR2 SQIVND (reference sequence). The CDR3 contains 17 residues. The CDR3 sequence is CASSPAAGHPNTGELFF. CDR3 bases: TGTGCCAGTAGCCCTGCGGCCGGACACCCGAACACCGGGGAGCTGTTTTTT.

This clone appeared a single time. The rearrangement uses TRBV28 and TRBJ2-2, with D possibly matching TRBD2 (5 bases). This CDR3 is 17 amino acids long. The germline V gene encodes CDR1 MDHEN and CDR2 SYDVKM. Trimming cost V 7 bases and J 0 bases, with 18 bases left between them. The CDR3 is CASIAPGEPANTGELFF. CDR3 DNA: TGTGCCAGCATCGCTCCCGGGGAACCTGCGAACACCGGGGAGCTGTTTTTT.

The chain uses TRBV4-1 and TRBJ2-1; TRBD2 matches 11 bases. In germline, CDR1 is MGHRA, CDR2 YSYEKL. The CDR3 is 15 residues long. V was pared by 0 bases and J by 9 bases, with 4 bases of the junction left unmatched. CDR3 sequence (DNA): TGCGCCAGCAGCCAAGATAGACTAGCGGGAAGTGAGCAGTTCTTC. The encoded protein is CASSQDRLAGSEQFF.

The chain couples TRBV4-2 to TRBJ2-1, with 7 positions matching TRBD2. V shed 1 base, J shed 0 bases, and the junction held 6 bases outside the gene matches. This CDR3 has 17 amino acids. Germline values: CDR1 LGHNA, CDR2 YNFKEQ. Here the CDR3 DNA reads TGTGCCAGCAGCCAAGCTAGCGGCAAGAGCTCCTACAATGAGCAGTTCTTC. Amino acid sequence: CASSQASGKSSYNEQFF.

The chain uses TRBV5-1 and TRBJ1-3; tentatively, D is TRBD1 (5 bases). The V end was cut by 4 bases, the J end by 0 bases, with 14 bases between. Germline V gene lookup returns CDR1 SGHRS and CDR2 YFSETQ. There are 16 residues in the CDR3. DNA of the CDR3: TGCGCCAGCAGCCTTACCCCGGGGGTCTCTGGAAACACCATATATTTT. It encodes CASSLTPGVSGNTIYF.

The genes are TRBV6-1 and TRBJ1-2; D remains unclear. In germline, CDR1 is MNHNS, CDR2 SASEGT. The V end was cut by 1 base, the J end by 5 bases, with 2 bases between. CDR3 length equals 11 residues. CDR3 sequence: CASSEGYGYTF. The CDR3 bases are TGTGCCAGCAGTGAAGGGTATGGCTACACCTTC.

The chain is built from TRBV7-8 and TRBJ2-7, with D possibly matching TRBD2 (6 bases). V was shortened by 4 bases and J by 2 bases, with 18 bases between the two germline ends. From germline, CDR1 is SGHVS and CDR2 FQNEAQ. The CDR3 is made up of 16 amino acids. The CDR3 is CASSSSGGLSPYEQYF. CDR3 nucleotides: TGTGCCAGCAGCTCCTCTGGGGGACTGTCCCCCTACGAGCAGTACTTC.

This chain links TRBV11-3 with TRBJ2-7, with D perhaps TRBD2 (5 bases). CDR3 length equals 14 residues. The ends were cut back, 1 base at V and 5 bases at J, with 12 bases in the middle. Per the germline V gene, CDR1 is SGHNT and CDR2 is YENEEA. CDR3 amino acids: CASSLGRTSDEQYF. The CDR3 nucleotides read TGTGCCAGCAGCTTAGGTCGGACTTCTGACGAGCAGTACTTC.

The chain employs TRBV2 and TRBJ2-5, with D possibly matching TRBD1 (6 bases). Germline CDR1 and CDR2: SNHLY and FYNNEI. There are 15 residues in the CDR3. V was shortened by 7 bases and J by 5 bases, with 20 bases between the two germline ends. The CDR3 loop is CASTREQGVLETQYF. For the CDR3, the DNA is TGTGCCAGCACCAGGGAACAGGGCGTTCTCGAGACCCAGTACTTC.

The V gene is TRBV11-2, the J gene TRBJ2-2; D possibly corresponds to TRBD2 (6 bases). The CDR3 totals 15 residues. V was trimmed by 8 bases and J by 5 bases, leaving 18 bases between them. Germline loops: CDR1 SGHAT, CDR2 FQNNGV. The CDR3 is CASRLSQAGTGELFF. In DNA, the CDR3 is TGTGCCAGCCGACTAAGTCAGGCGGGGACCGGGGAGCTGTTTTTT.

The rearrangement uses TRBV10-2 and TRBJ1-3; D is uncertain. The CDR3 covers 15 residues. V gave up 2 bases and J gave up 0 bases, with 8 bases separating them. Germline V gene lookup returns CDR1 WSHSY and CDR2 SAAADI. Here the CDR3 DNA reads TGCGCCAGCAGTGAGGTGGGCCGCTCTGGAAACACCATATATTTT. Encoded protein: CASSEVGRSGNTIYF.

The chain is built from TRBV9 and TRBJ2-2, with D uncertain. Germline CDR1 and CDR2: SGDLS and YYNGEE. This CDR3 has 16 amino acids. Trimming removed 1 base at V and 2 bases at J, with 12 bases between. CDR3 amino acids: CASSVPRSSNTGELFF. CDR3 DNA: TGTGCCAGCAGCGTACCTCGGTCTTCAAACACCGGGGAGCTGTTTTTT.

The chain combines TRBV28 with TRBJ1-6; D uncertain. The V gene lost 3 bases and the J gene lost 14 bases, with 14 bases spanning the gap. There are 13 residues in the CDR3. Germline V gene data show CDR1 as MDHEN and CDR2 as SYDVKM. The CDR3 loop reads CASSLFPLSTLHF. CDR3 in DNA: TGTGCCAGCAGTTTGTTTCCCTTAAGCACCCTCCACTTT. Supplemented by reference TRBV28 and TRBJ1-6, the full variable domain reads DVKVTQSSRYLVKRTGEKVFLECVQDMDHENMFWYRQDPGLGLRLIYFSYDVKMKEKGDIPEGYSVSREKKERFSLILESASTNQTSMYLCASSLFPLSTLHFGNGTRLTVT.

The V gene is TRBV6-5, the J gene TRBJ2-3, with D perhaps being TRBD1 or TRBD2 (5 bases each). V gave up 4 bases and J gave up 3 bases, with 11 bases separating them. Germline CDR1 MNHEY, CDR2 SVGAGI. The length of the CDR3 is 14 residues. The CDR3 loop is CASSSGRTTDTQYF. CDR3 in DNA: TGTGCCAGCAGTTCGGGACGCACGACAGATACGCAGTATTTT.

The CDR3 region is CASSLRAGGDTQYF. CDR3 sequence (DNA): TGTGCCAGCAGCTTGAGAGCGGGAGGCGATACGCAGTATTTT. The gene calls are TRBV7-9 and TRBJ2-3; 9 positions agree with TRBD2. CDR3 length: 14 residues. Germline assignment: CDR1 SEHNR and CDR2 FQNEAQ (reference sequence). V dropped 3 bases and J dropped 6; count of bases not matched to a gene: 4. The full variable domain, in which reference TRBV7-9 and TRBJ2-3 provide the parts outside the CDR3, is DTGVSQNPRHKITKRGQNVTFRCDPISEHNRLYWYRQTLGQGPEFLTYFQNEAQLEKSRLLSDRFSAERPKGSFSTLEIQRTEQGDSAMYLCASSLRAGGDTQYFGPGTRLTVL.

CDR3 sequence: CASSRSGTTPGELFF. CDR3 in DNA: TGTGCCAGTAGTAGATCCGGGACTACCCCCGGGGAGCTGTTTTTT. The V gene is TRBV19, the J gene TRBJ2-2, with 7 bases matching TRBD2. Germline V gene data show CDR1 as LNHDA and CDR2 as SQIVND (reference sequence). V lost 4 bases and J lost 6; bases outside the gene matches: 8. The CDR3 consists of 15 residues.

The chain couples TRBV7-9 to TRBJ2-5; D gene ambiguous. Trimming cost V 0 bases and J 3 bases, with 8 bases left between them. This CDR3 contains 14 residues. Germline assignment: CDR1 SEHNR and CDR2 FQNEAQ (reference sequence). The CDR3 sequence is CASSLAVGEETQYF. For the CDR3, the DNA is TGTGCCAGCAGCTTAGCAGTCGGAGAAGAGACCCAGTACTTC.

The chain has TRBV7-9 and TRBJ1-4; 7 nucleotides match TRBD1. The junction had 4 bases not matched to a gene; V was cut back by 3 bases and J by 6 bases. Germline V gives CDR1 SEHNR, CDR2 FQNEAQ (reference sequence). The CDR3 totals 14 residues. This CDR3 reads CASSLGRGHEKLFF. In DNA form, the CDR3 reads TGTGCCAGCAGCTTGGGGAGGGGGCATGAAAAACTGTTTTTT.

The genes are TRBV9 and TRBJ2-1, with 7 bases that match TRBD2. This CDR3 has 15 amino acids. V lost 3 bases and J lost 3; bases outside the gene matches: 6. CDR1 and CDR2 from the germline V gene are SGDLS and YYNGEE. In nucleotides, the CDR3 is TGTGCCAGCAGCGCCCTTGGGGGGGACTACAATGAGCAGTTCTTC. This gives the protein CASSALGGDYNEQFF.